The 18 T cell receptor beta chains given below trace back to one sample, sequenced in a study of Graves' ophthalmopathy and Graves' hyperthyroidism. Amplification targeted the TCR beta CDR3 regions, with RNA transcripts as the source material. An opening RT-PCR round employed HTBI primers and preceded a second-round multiplex PCR. One entry per CDR3 protein, called by TCRdb with MiXCR from the multiplex PCR reads. The data contain about 660,000 distinct CDR3 sequences, about 38% of them singletons. The sequenced sample was peripheral blood. These receptors originate from an adult man with Graves' ophthalmopathy.

In its sample, this clonotype was seen many times. The chain carries TRBV10-3 and TRBJ2-7; 8 bases are a match to TRBD1. The CDR3 spans 15 residues. Germline CDR1 and CDR2: ENHRY and SYGVKD. V was clipped by 8 bases and J by 1 base; unmatched bases: 10. CDR3: CAIGIGTGQSYEQYF. The CDR3 nucleotides read TGTGCCATCGGAATCGGGACAGGCCAGTCCTACGAGCAGTACTTC.

The chain links TRBV3-1 to TRBJ2-7, with 8 bases fitting TRBD1. V shed 1 base and J 2 bases; nucleotides not matched to a gene: 4. Germline lookup yields CDR1 LGHDT and CDR2 YNNKEL (reference sequence). This CDR3 spans 15 amino acids. CDR3 residues: CASSQGPDRAYEQYF. The CDR3 DNA is TGTGCCAGCAGCCAAGGTCCGGACAGGGCCTACGAGCAGTACTTC.

This clonotype was seen ten or more times. This chain connects TRBV20-1 to TRBJ1-5, with D perhaps TRBD1 (6 bases). In germline, CDR1 is DFQATT, CDR2 SNEGSKA (reference sequence). This CDR3 is built from 12 residues. With 6 bases removed from V and 4 bases from J, the gap between germline ends came to 10 bases. The CDR3: CSAGGGNQPQHF. As DNA, the CDR3 is TGCAGTGCAGGGGGGGGGAATCAGCCCCAGCATTTT.

The V call is TRBV20-1, the J call TRBJ2-5; TRBD1 agrees at 12 bases. CDR3 length equals 16 residues. V dropped 0 bases and J dropped 5; count of bases not matched to a gene: 7. The germline CDR1 and CDR2 sequences are DFQATT and SNEGSKA (reference sequence). Written as DNA, the CDR3 is TGCAGTGCTAGAGATGTGGGACAGGGGGCGTCCGAGACCCAGTACTTC. Its translation is CSARDVGQGASETQYF.

J is TRBJ1-2 and V is TRBV13; 10 bases match TRBD1. This CDR3 comprises 14 residues. V trimming: 5 bases; J trimming: 8 bases; junction bases outside the gene matches: 8. In germline, CDR1 is PRHDT, CDR2 FYEKMQ (reference sequence). This chain's CDR3 is CASSPRPGQGGYTF. CDR3 nucleotide sequence: TGTGCCAGCAGCCCAAGGCCGGGACAGGGGGGCTACACCTTC.

Turning to this clonotype: A much bigger clone sits one base away, suggesting this may be a read error. This rearrangement joins TRBV4-1 to TRBJ1-1; no reliable D call. The V end was cut by 0 bases, the J end by 0 bases, with 5 bases between. Germline V lookup: CDR1 MGHRA, CDR2 YSYEKL. This CDR3 is built from 14 residues. The CDR3 DNA follows: TGCGCCAGCAGCCAAGATGGGATGAACACTGAAGCTTTCTTT. The encoded protein is CASSQDGMNTEAFF.

This clonotype was detected a few times. The chain joins TRBV19 to TRBJ1-2; D may be TRBD1 (5 bases). V was shortened by 2 bases and J by 4 bases, with 17 bases between the two germline ends. This CDR3 comprises 16 residues. Looked up from germline, CDR1 is LNHDA and CDR2 is SQIVND (reference sequence). The CDR3 DNA follows: TGTGCCAGTAGTATATTATACAGGCGCTTAGGCTATGGCTACACCTTC. This encodes CASSILYRRLGYGYTF.

In regard to this clonotype: A read error may explain this, as a much larger clone is one base away. The chain carries TRBV6-1 and TRBJ2-5, with 7 bases that match TRBD1. Germline loops: CDR1 MNHNS, CDR2 SASEGT. The CDR3 is 13 residues long. The CDR3 DNA reads TGTGCCAGCGTCACAGGGGTCAAAGAGATCCAGTACTTC. As protein: CASVTGVKEIQYF.

The J gene is TRBJ1-1, the V gene TRBV4-3; TRBD1 might be the D (6 bases). CDR1 and CDR2 (germline): LGHNA, YSLEER. This CDR3 comprises 16 residues. With 0 bases removed from V and 0 bases from J, the gap between germline ends came to 11 bases. CDR3 nucleotides: TGCGCCAGCAGCCAAGATATCGGGGGCATGAACACTGAAGCTTTCTTT. Amino acids: CASSQDIGGMNTEAFF.

Comments on this clonotype: This may come from a read error, since a much larger clone is one base off. V gene TRBV11-2 combines with J gene TRBJ2-5, with D perhaps being TRBD1 or TRBD2 (5 bases each). V gave up 4 bases and J gave up 5 bases, with 11 bases separating them. CDR1 and CDR2 (germline): SGHAT, FQNNGV. CDR3 length equals 13 residues. As DNA, the CDR3 is TGTGCCAGCAGCTGGGGGAACTGTGAGACCCAGTACTTC. Translated: CASSWGNCETQYF.

CDR3 sequence: CSVNRGTEAFF. CDR3 DNA sequence: TGCAGCGTTAACAGGGGGACTGAAGCTTTCTTT. V and J are TRBV29-1 and TRBJ1-1; 8 bases are a match to TRBD1. The CDR3 sequence is 11 residues long. Per the germline V gene, CDR1 is SQVTM and CDR2 is ANQGSEA. J was trimmed by 5 bases and V by 5 bases; bases with no gene match: 1.

This clonotype was detected many times. The V call is TRBV29-1, the J call TRBJ1-1; no firm D call. Between the trimmed V and J ends, which lost 5 bases and 4 bases, there was a span of 11 bases. The CDR3 length is 12 residues. The V gene's germline CDR1 is SQVTM and CDR2 ANQGSEA. The CDR3 sequence: CSVMEGGTEAFF. The CDR3 DNA follows: TGCAGCGTTATGGAAGGTGGCACTGAAGCTTTCTTT. Drawing the rest from reference TRBV29-1 and TRBJ1-1, the complete variable domain is SAVISQKPSRDICQRGTSLTIQCQVDSQVTMMFWYRQQPGQSLTLIATANQGSEATYESGFVIDKFPISRPNLTFSTLTVSNMSPEDSSIYLCSVMEGGTEAFFGQGTRLTVV.

The CDR3 reads CASSRGGGVTVLTF. The CDR3 DNA sequence: TGTGCCAGCAGCCGGGGCGGGGGGGTCACCGTCCTGACTTTC. The chain links TRBV2 to TRBJ2-6; 9 nucleotides line up with TRBD2. V was clipped by 6 bases and J by 12 bases; unmatched bases: 9. CDR1 is SNHLY, CDR2 FYNNEI, per germline. The CDR3 has 14 amino acids.

The chain recombines TRBV9 with TRBJ1-5; 12 bases are a match to TRBD1. The CDR3 loop spans 15 amino acids. V was pared by 2 bases and J by 7 bases, with 4 bases of the junction left unmatched. CDR1 is SGDLS and CDR2 is YYNGEE in the germline V gene. CDR3 sequence: CASSVGTGGRQPQHF. CDR3 DNA: TGTGCCAGCAGCGTCGGGACAGGGGGCAGACAGCCCCAGCATTTT.

DNA of the CDR3: TGTGCCAGCAGCTTAGAAGGGACCGGGCAAGAGACCCAGTACTTC. This encodes CASSLEGTGQETQYF. This chain connects TRBV7-9 to TRBJ2-5, with D tentatively TRBD1 or TRBD2 (5 bases each). This CDR3 is built from 15 residues. Germline V gives CDR1 SEHNR, CDR2 FQNEAQ (reference sequence). V was shortened by 1 base and J by 2 bases, with 11 bases between the two germline ends.

The chain links TRBV7-9 to TRBJ2-5, with 10 bases lining up with TRBD2. Germline V CDR1 and CDR2: SEHNR, FQNEAQ (reference sequence). The CDR3 contains 17 residues. The junction had 8 bases not matched to a gene; V was cut back by 1 base and J by 3 bases. CDR3 coding DNA: TGTGCCAGCAGCTTAGGGTTTTCTAGCGGGGGTGAAGAGACCCAGTACTTC. Translation: CASSLGFSSGGEETQYF.

Note on this clonotype: Given a much more abundant clone one base away, this may be a read error. The CDR3 here is CASSQGTGVYSLLHF. As DNA, the CDR3 is TGCGCCAGCAGCCAAGGGACAGGGGTGTATTCACTCCTCCACTTT. The chain combines TRBV5-1 with TRBJ1-6; 10 bases agree with TRBD1. CDR3 size: 15 residues. CDR1 SGHRS and CDR2 YFSETQ come from the germline V gene.

This clonotype was seen a few times. The chain is built from TRBV20-1 and TRBJ2-5, with TRBD2 matching 9 bases. After removal of 0 bases from V and 1 base from J, the junction contained 9 bases not matched to a gene. CDR3 length: 17 residues. In germline, CDR1 is DFQATT, CDR2 SNEGSKA (reference sequence). The chain's CDR3 is CSARDRLAGTFQETQYF. Written as DNA, the CDR3 is TGCAGTGCTAGAGATCGGCTAGCGGGGACGTTCCAAGAGACCCAGTACTTC.